This passage covers 7 T cell receptor beta chains from one sample sequenced in a study of PD-1 blockade in classical Hodgkin lymphoma. Exposure to brentuximab vedotin varied, and each patient had relapsed following autologous stem cell transplantation. This table comes from immunoSEQ multiplex PCR, and its TCRdb copy is limited to in-frame clones, with some not included. The sample consists of around 66,000 clones, about two thirds of them appearing once. This specimen consisted of peripheral blood mononuclear cells (PBMCs), obtained before the second cycle of nivolumab. These receptors were obtained from a human donor with classical Hodgkin lymphoma.

The chain joins TRBV5-8 to TRBJ2-3; D perhaps matches TRBD1 (5 bases). The CDR3 sequence is 13 residues long. Deletions cut 2 bases from V and 6 bases from J, with 10 bases between. CDR1 is SGHTS and CDR2 is YDEGEE in the germline V gene. The CDR3: CASSLGGADTQYF. The CDR3 region has the DNA TGTGCCAGCAGCTTAGGTGGGGCCGATACGCAGTATTTT.

V usage is TRBV19 and J usage is TRBJ1-3; no firm D call. CDR1 and CDR2 from the germline V gene are LNHDA and SQIVND (reference sequence). The CDR3 totals 16 residues. The ends were cut back, 3 bases at V and 0 bases at J, with 12 bases in the middle. This chain's CDR3 is CASSISAGHSGNTIYF. Written as DNA, the CDR3 is TGTGCCAGTAGTATTTCTGCAGGCCACTCTGGAAACACCATATATTTT.

This clone was counted a single time. The J gene is TRBJ1-1, the V gene TRBV28; TRBD1 is a possible D gene (6 bases). The CDR3 has 13 amino acids. Germline V lookup: CDR1 MDHEN, CDR2 SYDVKM. V gave up 6 bases and J gave up 9 bases, with 17 bases separating them. The CDR3 sequence: CASRLARGGKAFF. CDR3 DNA sequence: TGTGCCAGCAGGCTTGCCAGGGGCGGGAAAGCTTTCTTT. The full variable domain, completed using reference TRBV28 and TRBJ1-1, is DVKVTQSSRYLVKRTGEKVFLECVQDMDHENMFWYRQDPGLGLRLIYFSYDVKMKEKGDIPEGYSVSREKKERFSLILESASTNQTSMYLCASRLARGGKAFFGQGTRLTVV.

The genes are TRBV5-1 and TRBJ1-1, with D unclear. The V end lost 4 bases, the J end lost 1 base, and 8 bases lay between the germline ends. This CDR3 region has 13 residues. Germline values: CDR1 SGHRS, CDR2 YFSETQ. CDR3 DNA sequence: TGCGCCAGCAGCAACAGAGGGAACACTGAAGCTTTCTTT. It is translated as CASSNRGNTEAFF. Combining the CDR3 with reference TRBV5-1 and TRBJ1-1 gives the whole variable domain KAGVTQTPRYLIKTRGQQVTLSCSPISGHRSVSWYQQTPGQGLQFLFEYFSETQRNKGNFPGRFSGRQFSNSRSEMNVSTLELGDSALYLCASSNRGNTEAFFGQGTRLTVV.

This chain joins TRBV19 and TRBJ2-5, with D possibly being TRBD1 or TRBD2 (6 bases each). Germline V gives CDR1 LNHDA, CDR2 SQIVND (reference sequence). The CDR3 length is 16 residues. V gave up 3 bases and J gave up 8 bases, with 22 bases separating them. CDR3 region: CASSMSGAGVEGTQYF. The DNA of the CDR3 is TGTGCCAGTAGTATGTCGGGGGCCGGGGTTGAAGGAACCCAGTACTTC.

This chain connects TRBV15 to TRBJ2-2; a possible D gene is TRBD2 (5 bases). Germline CDR1 reads LNHNV; CDR2 reads YYDKDF (reference sequence). Trimming removed 0 bases from V and 8 bases from J, with 7 bases in between. The length of the CDR3 is 13 residues. For the CDR3, the DNA is TGTGCCACCAGCAGAGACGGGGAGGGGGAGCTGTTTTTT. Its protein product is CATSRDGEGELFF.

This clone showed up just a few times. The genes are TRBV2 and TRBJ2-3; 10 nucleotides match TRBD2. Germline assignment: CDR1 SNHLY and CDR2 FYNNEI. V shed 4 bases, J shed 3 bases, and the junction held 13 bases outside the gene matches. This CDR3 region has 18 residues. The CDR3 region is CASSGGLAGAQGTDTQYF. In DNA, the CDR3 is TGTGCCAGCAGTGGGGGGCTAGCGGGAGCTCAAGGAACAGATACGCAGTATTTT.